A single sample is the source of the 13 T cell receptor beta chains below, sequenced in a study of T cell responses to AZD1222 COVID-19 vaccine. TCRdb's copy holds only in-frame clones and misses some; the assay was immunoSEQ multiplex PCR. The profile shows approximately 92,000 clones, nearly 90% of them singletons. Sequences were derived from peripheral blood, sampled on day 0 of AZD1222 vaccination. These receptor sequences come from an adult in good health.

CDR3 DNA: TGTGCCAGCAGTCAAACAGGGGGCGGGTATGGTGGCTACACCTTC. Translating gives CASSQTGGGYGGYTF. The rearrangement links TRBV6-5 to TRBJ1-2; 9 bases line up with TRBD1. Germline V gene lookup returns CDR1 MNHEY and CDR2 SVGAGI. This CDR3 has 15 residues. V was clipped by 5 bases and J by 7 bases; unmatched bases: 11.

CDR3 sequence reads: CASTPTRTAETQYF. The CDR3 DNA reads TGTGCCAGCACCCCGACTAGAACTGCGGAGACCCAGTACTTC. The chain combines TRBV6-2 or TRBV6-3 with TRBJ2-5; D possibly corresponds to TRBD2 (6 bases). Germline V gene lookup returns CDR1 MNHEY and CDR2 SVGEGT. CDR3 length: 14 amino acids. Trimming cost V 7 bases and J 5 bases, with 17 bases left between them.

The rearrangement links TRBV7-3 to TRBJ1-2; D gene uncertain. Germline values: CDR1 SGHTA, CDR2 FQGTGA. Trimming pared 2 bases from V and 8 bases from J, leaving 12 bases between. CDR3 length equals 13 residues. In DNA form, the CDR3 reads TGTGCCAGCAGCTTAGGTGGGAGTTCGGGCTACACCTTC. Amino acids: CASSLGGSSGYTF.

V usage is TRBV3-1 (or the pseudogene TRBV3-2) and J usage is TRBJ2-3; 9 bases are a match to TRBD2. V trimming: 2 bases; J trimming: 0 bases; junction bases outside the gene matches: 3. In germline, CDR1 is LGHDT, CDR2 YNNKEL (reference sequence). This CDR3 region has 16 residues. The CDR3 coding sequence is TGTGCCAGCAGCCAATGGCGGGGGGGTAGCACAGATACGCAGTATTTT. It specifies CASSQWRGGSTDTQYF.

This clone occurred once. The J gene is TRBJ1-1, the V gene TRBV30; D possibly corresponds to TRBD1 (6 bases). Per germline, CDR1 GTSNPN and CDR2 SVGIG (reference sequence). The CDR3 has 16 amino acids. V was trimmed by 3 bases and J by 0 bases, leaving 17 bases between them. The CDR3 sequence is CAWRRQVLELNTEAFF. The CDR3 bases are TGTGCCTGGAGGAGACAGGTCCTCGAATTGAACACTGAAGCTTTCTTT.

The rearrangement links TRBV2 to TRBJ1-5; possibly TRBD1 for D (6 bases). This CDR3 has 16 amino acids. Germline CDR1 and CDR2: SNHLY and FYNNEI. V lost 4 bases, J lost 6 bases, and 19 bases lay in between. Written as DNA, the CDR3 is TGTGCCAGCAGTGGAGGGGGAAACGTCGAGCGTCAGCCCCAGCATTTT. Its translation is CASSGGGNVERQPQHF.

The chain is built from TRBV6-5 and TRBJ1-6; 7 bases align to TRBD1. The CDR3 is 12 residues long. The J segment lost 14 bases and the V segment lost 4 bases, leaving 5 bases of the junction unmatched. Germline lookup yields CDR1 MNHEY and CDR2 SVGAGI. CDR3 protein: CASSSRTGSLHF. As DNA, the CDR3 is TGTGCCAGCAGTTCCCGGACAGGTTCCCTCCACTTT.

This clone was counted once. V usage is TRBV5-6 and J usage is TRBJ2-1; 11 bases fit TRBD2. Losses at the gene ends were 4 bases for V and 6 bases for J; bases not matched to a gene: 3. The CDR3 is made up of 14 amino acids. The germline gives CDR1 SGHDT, CDR2 YYEEEE. CDR3 loop: CASSPTSGSNEQFF. The CDR3 nucleotides read TGTGCCAGCAGCCCCACTAGCGGGAGCAATGAGCAGTTCTTC.

The chain joins TRBV9 to TRBJ2-7, with D tentatively TRBD2 (6 bases). With 1 base removed from V and 5 bases from J, the gap between germline ends came to 13 bases. This CDR3 contains 14 residues. Germline V gene sequence: CDR1 SGDLS, CDR2 YYNGEE. CDR3: CASSVRGNRDEQYF. The CDR3 DNA is TGTGCCAGCAGCGTACGGGGGAACCGAGACGAGCAGTACTTC.

The V and J genes are TRBV19 and TRBJ1-2; TRBD1 is a possible D gene (6 bases). Germline V lookup: CDR1 LNHDA, CDR2 SQIVND (reference sequence). This CDR3 is 11 amino acids long. V shed 6 bases and J shed 8 bases, with 10 bases lying between them. The CDR3 DNA follows: TGTGCCAGTAGCCATACAGGGGGCTACACCTTC. Protein product: CASSHTGGYTF.

J is TRBJ1-5 and V is TRBV29-1; 8 positions match TRBD1. Per the germline V gene, CDR1 is SQVTM and CDR2 is ANQGSEA. J was trimmed by 2 bases and V by 6 bases; bases with no gene match: 0. The CDR3 length is 12 residues. As DNA, the CDR3 is TGCAGCGTGACAGGGGGCAATCAGCCCCAGCATTTT. It translates to CSVTGGNQPQHF.

The chain uses TRBV6-5 and TRBJ1-5; D gene ambiguous. This CDR3 has 14 residues. V was pared by 6 bases and J by 0 bases, with 9 bases between. Germline CDR1 reads MNHEY; CDR2 reads SVGAGI. The CDR3 region is CASSRLNSNQPQHF. DNA of the CDR3: TGTGCCAGCAGCCGTCTTAATAGCAATCAGCCCCAGCATTTT.

The chain recombines TRBV2 with TRBJ2-1; tentative D call: TRBD1 (6 bases). Germline V gives CDR1 SNHLY, CDR2 FYNNEI. V was cut by 1 base and J by 6 bases, with 16 bases left in between. The CDR3 runs to 16 residues. CDR3 amino acids: CASSEEQAPGANEQFF. The DNA for the CDR3 is TGTGCCAGCAGTGAAGAGCAGGCCCCAGGGGCCAATGAGCAGTTCTTC.